This T cell receptor beta chain derives from a study of blood T cell repertoires in COVID-19. For the study at large: The United States, Italy and Spain were the sources of the acute and convalescent COVID-19 samples. In each case, the material was cDNA or gDNA derived from T cells, B-cell-depleted T cells, or PBMCs.

This clone has only one observation. Germline V lookup: CDR1 LGHDT, CDR2 YNNKEL (reference sequence). The CDR3 has 14 residues. Trimming left V 4 bases short and J 6 bases short, with 12 bases between. Authors' processing steps: Amplification of reference gene primers provided the estimated nucleated cell counts. Assay used: immunoSEQ multiplex PCR; TCRdb lists only in-frame clones, some missing. The DNA gave D and trimming, while V, J and clone size come from that table. The table records 87,000 or so clones, around 86% of them present only once. This receptor was identified in a woman older than 75 with active or convalescent COVID-19. The chain joins TRBV3-1 (or the pseudogene TRBV3-2) to TRBJ2-2; maybe TRBD1 (6 bases). The sequencing input was peripheral blood. The CDR3, as DNA: TGTGCCAGCAGCCCCTTCAGGGGCCCCGGGGAGCTGTTTTTT. Amino acids: CASSPFRGPGELFF.